The 5 T cell receptor beta chains below come from one sample, sequenced in a study of blood T cell repertoires in COVID-19. Sequenced by immunoSEQ multiplex PCR; TCRdb stores in-frame clones only, minus some. The sample has under 200,000 clones; over 75% are singletons. Sequenced input: peripheral blood. The receptors come from a man in his fifties or sixties with acute or convalescent COVID-19.

V and J are TRBV4-3 and TRBJ1-4; D gene ambiguous. The germline V gene encodes CDR1 LGHNA and CDR2 YSLEER. The CDR3 contains 16 residues. V dropped 0 bases and J dropped 6 bases, with 14 bases sitting between them. This CDR3 reads CASSQDSGRIYEKLFF. As DNA, the CDR3 is TGCGCCAGCAGCCAAGATAGCGGCCGGATTTATGAAAAACTGTTTTTT.

The genes are TRBV4-1 and TRBJ2-5, with 9 positions matching TRBD2. Unmatched junction bases numbered 14, after V lost 0 bases and J lost 3 bases. The CDR3 loop spans 19 amino acids. Germline V lookup: CDR1 MGHRA, CDR2 YSYEKL. DNA of the CDR3: TGCGCCAGCAGCCAAGATATTCGCTTCGCTAGCGGGGTAGAAGAGACCCAGTACTTC. It yields the protein CASSQDIRFASGVEETQYF.

Here the CDR3 reads CASRSVAYSYNEQFF. For the CDR3, the DNA is TGTGCCAGCAGATCGGTAGCCTACTCTTACAATGAGCAGTTCTTC. This rearrangement joins TRBV5-8 to TRBJ2-1, with D hard to call. The length of the CDR3 is 15 residues. CDR1 SGHTS and CDR2 YDEGEE come from the germline V gene. Between the trimmed V and J ends, which lost 5 bases and 4 bases, there was a span of 16 bases.

V and J are TRBV16 and TRBJ2-6; D gene ambiguous. The CDR3 runs 14 residues. Germline lookup yields CDR1 KGHSY and CDR2 FQNENV. Trimming took 1 base from V and 10 from J, leaving 11 bases between them. The CDR3 sequence: CASSQYESINVLTF. The CDR3 nucleotides read TGTGCCAGCAGCCAATATGAGTCAATTAACGTCCTGACTTTC.

This CDR3 reads CASSPPLAGGSYNEQFF. As DNA, the CDR3 is TGTGCCAGCTCACCCCCCCTCGCGGGAGGATCCTACAATGAGCAGTTCTTC. This sequence joins TRBV18 and TRBJ2-1, with 8 bases matching TRBD2. This CDR3 comprises 17 residues. V was clipped by 3 bases and J by 1 base; unmatched bases: 8. Germline values: CDR1 KGHSH, CDR2 LQKENI.